The 26 T cell receptor beta chains listed next were all sequenced from one sample in a study of human T cells and chemical hapten exposure. Each CDR3 protein is one row after TCRdb ran MiXCR on the RACE reads. The repertoire holds over 30,000 distinct CDR3 sequences, with over 7.5% as singletons. The time point here: patch test 3, about 24 weeks after DPC sensitization. Treatment defined: therapeutic diphenylcyclopropenone sensitization with weekly scalp DPC. Total RNA was isolated from whole blood that had not been fractionated. The sample here was whole blood, taken in connection with sensitization to the hapten diphenylcyclopropenone (DPC). These receptors came from a man aged 50-60 years with alopecia areata. Some clones in this sample may be carry-over from other donors' samples.

This clonotype was found many times. The chain couples TRBV6-2 or TRBV6-3 to TRBJ1-5, with 7 nucleotides matching TRBD1. V shed 6 bases and J 5 bases; nucleotides not matched to a gene: 4. The CDR3 extends over 13 amino acids. Germline CDR1 MNHEY, CDR2 SVGEGT. In DNA form, the CDR3 reads TGTGCCAGCAGCGGACAGGCCCATCAGCCCCAGCATTTT. Encoded protein: CASSGQAHQPQHF.

V is TRBV29-1 and J is TRBJ2-3, with 8 nucleotides matching TRBD2. The CDR3 is made up of 12 amino acids. CDR1 and CDR2 (germline): SQVTM, ANQGSEA. V dropped 6 bases and J dropped 3; count of bases not matched to a gene: 2. The CDR3 sequence is CSVQRETDTQYF. As DNA, the CDR3 is TGCAGCGTCCAGCGGGAGACAGATACGCAGTATTTT.

The chain uses TRBV20-1 and TRBJ2-3; 7 nucleotides match TRBD2. Looked up from germline, CDR1 is DFQATT and CDR2 is SNEGSKA (reference sequence). The CDR3 runs to 14 residues. Losses at the gene ends were 2 bases for V and 2 bases for J; bases not matched to a gene: 4. The CDR3 DNA is TGCAGTGCTAGATTTGCGGGAGACACAGATACGCAGTATTTT. Its protein product is CSARFAGDTDTQYF.

This clonotype was counted a few times. The chain is built from TRBV5-1 and TRBJ2-2, with unresolved D. The CDR3 sequence is 14 residues long. The germline CDR1 and CDR2 sequences are SGHRS and YFSETQ. V shed 0 bases and J shed 5 bases, with 8 bases lying between them. CDR3 sequence (DNA): TGCGCCAGCAGCTTGGGCGGCGGAACCGGGGAGCTGTTTTTT. It specifies CASSLGGGTGELFF.

The CDR3 spells CASSLVSDIQYF. CDR3 nucleotides: TGTGCCAGCAGCTTAGTTTCGGACATTCAGTACTTC. This chain links TRBV7-9 with TRBJ2-4; D gene unclear. The CDR3 extends over 12 amino acids. V lost 1 base, J lost 8 bases, and 6 bases lay in between. CDR1 is SEHNR and CDR2 is FQNEAQ in the germline V gene (reference sequence). Drawing the rest from reference TRBV7-9 and TRBJ2-4, the complete variable domain is DTGVSQNPRHKITKRGQNVTFRCDPISEHNRLYWYRQTLGQGPEFLTYFQNEAQLEKSRLLSDRFSAERPKGSFSTLEIQRTEQGDSAMYLCASSLVSDIQYFGAGTRLSVL.

In its sample, this clonotype was seen a few times. The CDR3 spells CASSLAGGQGSYEQYF. The CDR3 coding sequence is TGTGCCAGCAGCTTAGCAGGGGGACAGGGAAGCTACGAGCAGTACTTC. This chain links TRBV7-9 with TRBJ2-7, with 9 positions matching TRBD1. There are 16 residues in the CDR3. Germline lookup yields CDR1 SEHNR and CDR2 FQNEAQ (reference sequence). V gave up 0 bases and J gave up 3 bases; unmatched junction bases: 6.

This clonotype was seen a handful of times. The chain links TRBV28 to TRBJ1-2, with 11 nucleotides matching TRBD1. With 4 bases clipped from V and 7 bases from J, the junction kept 5 bases outside the gene matches. This CDR3 is 14 amino acids long. Germline CDR1 reads MDHEN; CDR2 reads SYDVKM. The CDR3 DNA is TGTGCCAGCAGTTGGGGACAGGGGGGAGGTGGCTACACCTTC. Translating it yields CASSWGQGGGGYTF.

This clonotype occurred many times. The gene calls are TRBV7-2 and TRBJ2-7; D uncertain. Germline V CDR1 and CDR2: SGHTA, FQGNSA. With 5 bases removed from V and 0 bases from J, the gap between germline ends came to 8 bases. This CDR3 spans 13 amino acids. CDR3 bases: TGTGCCAGCAGCCCTACGAACTCCTACGAGCAGTACTTC. This sequence encodes CASSPTNSYEQYF.

This clonotype was counted at least ten times. The chain employs TRBV4-1 and TRBJ1-6, with 10 bases aligning to TRBD1. Germline CDR1 and CDR2: MGHRA and YSYEKL. Trimming cost V 4 bases and J 9 bases; bases outside gene matches: 6. This CDR3 has 15 residues. The CDR3 is CASSLSGQGSSPLHF. The CDR3 DNA sequence: TGCGCCAGCAGCCTTTCGGGACAGGGGAGTTCACCCCTCCACTTT.

Many counts were recorded for this clonotype. The chain carries TRBV7-9 and TRBJ2-5; possibly TRBD2 for D (6 bases). CDR3 length equals 14 residues. The V end lost 2 bases, the J end lost 5 bases, and 12 bases lay between the germline ends. Germline values: CDR1 SEHNR, CDR2 FQNEAQ (reference sequence). CDR3 nucleotide sequence: TGTGCCAGCAGCTTATTTGCTAGCGAGGAGACCCAGTACTTC. Translating it yields CASSLFASEETQYF.

This chain uses TRBV9 with TRBJ1-6, with D uncertain. The CDR3 has 15 amino acids. The germline V gene has CDR1 SGDLS and CDR2 YYNGEE. The V end was cut by 0 bases, the J end by 7 bases, with 11 bases between. CDR3 DNA: TGTGCCAGCAGCGTAGCTGATGGGTTCAATTCACCCCTCCACTTT. Its protein is CASSVADGFNSPLHF.

This clonotype was detected many times. The chain carries TRBV6-6 and TRBJ2-3; 9 bases align to TRBD2. This CDR3 is 16 amino acids long. J lost 2 bases, V lost 7 bases, and 10 bases had no gene match. Germline V gene lookup returns CDR1 MNHNY and CDR2 SVGAGI (reference sequence). For the CDR3, the DNA is TGTGCCAGCAAACAGACTAGCGGAGGCATCACAGATACGCAGTATTTT. This sequence encodes CASKQTSGGITDTQYF.

In its sample, this clonotype was seen a few times. V gene TRBV7-9 combines with J gene TRBJ1-5, with D unclear. The CDR3 is made up of 13 amino acids. From germline, CDR1 is SEHNR and CDR2 FQNEAQ (reference sequence). V was clipped by 5 bases and J by 4 bases, with 9 bases between them. CDR3 DNA: TGTGCCAGCAGCCCCGCCCGTAATCAGCCCCAGCATTTT. This gives the protein CASSPARNQPQHF. Using reference TRBV7-9 and TRBJ1-5 for the parts outside the CDR3, the full variable domain is DTGVSQNPRHKITKRGQNVTFRCDPISEHNRLYWYRQTLGQGPEFLTYFQNEAQLEKSRLLSDRFSAERPKGSFSTLEIQRTEQGDSAMYLCASSPARNQPQHFGDGTRLSIL.

This clonotype showed up many times. The chain links TRBV29-1 to TRBJ2-1; 13 nucleotides align to TRBD2. The germline CDR1 and CDR2 sequences are SQVTM and ANQGSEA. The CDR3 sequence is 14 residues long. Trimming cost V 5 bases and J 4 bases; bases outside gene matches: 2. The CDR3 loop reads CSVTSGRDYNEQFF. In DNA form, the CDR3 reads TGCAGCGTTACTAGCGGGAGGGATTACAATGAGCAGTTCTTC.

This clonotype was counted between two and nine times. The V gene is TRBV7-9, the J gene TRBJ2-2, with 9 bases fitting TRBD1. CDR3 length: 15 amino acids. Germline assignment: CDR1 SEHNR and CDR2 FQNEAQ (reference sequence). The junction had 5 bases not matched to a gene; V was cut back by 9 bases and J by 0 bases. CDR3 nucleotides: TGTGCCAGAACCGACAGGGGGGCGAACACCGGGGAGCTGTTTTTT. This codes for CARTDRGANTGELFF.

In its sample, this clonotype was seen many times. The V and J genes are TRBV29-1 and TRBJ2-4, with TRBD1 matching 8 bases. This CDR3 contains 12 residues. The V gene's germline CDR1 is SQVTM and CDR2 ANQGSEA. With 7 bases clipped from V and 7 bases from J, the junction kept 6 bases outside the gene matches. CDR3 in DNA: TGCAGCGCCGGACAGGGTCGGAACATTCAGTACTTC. Encoded protein: CSAGQGRNIQYF.

This clonotype was observed a handful of times. The J gene is TRBJ2-1, the V gene TRBV18; 11 bases match TRBD2. This CDR3 contains 17 residues. Germline CDR1 KGHSH, CDR2 LQKENI. V shed 0 bases and J 7 bases; nucleotides not matched to a gene: 8. As DNA, the CDR3 is TGTGCCAGCTCACCACCGACCGGGACTAGCGGCGGAAATGAGCAGTTCTTC. Translating gives CASSPPTGTSGGNEQFF. The whole variable domain, remainder taken from reference TRBV18 and TRBJ2-1, is NAGVMQNPRHLVRRRGQEARLRCSPMKGHSHVYWYRQLPEEGLKFMVYLQKENIIDESGMPKERFSAEFPKEGPSILRIQQVVRGDSAAYFCASSPPTGTSGGNEQFFGPGTRLTVL.

The chain uses TRBV29-1 and TRBJ2-5; D gene unclear. Trimming took off 4 bases at V and 1 base at J, with 7 bases between the two ends. CDR1 SQVTM and CDR2 ANQGSEA come from the germline V gene. This CDR3 has 12 amino acids. CDR3 in amino acids: CSVVSVQETQYF. CDR3 DNA: TGCAGCGTTGTGTCAGTCCAAGAGACCCAGTACTTC.

There are many counts of this clonotype. V usage is TRBV3-1 and J usage is TRBJ2-2; 8 bases match TRBD2. Unmatched junction bases numbered 11, after V lost 4 bases and J lost 7 bases. The length of the CDR3 is 16 residues. Germline V gene lookup returns CDR1 LGHDT and CDR2 YNNKEL (reference sequence). The CDR3 reads CASSPPGLGAGGELFF. CDR3 nucleotide sequence: TGTGCCAGCAGCCCCCCGGGACTAGGGGCTGGCGGGGAGCTGTTTTTT.

This clonotype was observed a few times. The CDR3 region is CASSLVAGGPLTDTQYF. CDR3 coding DNA: TGTGCCAGCAGCTTAGTAGCGGGAGGGCCACTCACAGATACGCAGTATTTT. This chain joins TRBV7-6 and TRBJ2-3; 11 bases match TRBD2. The J segment lost 2 bases and the V segment lost 1 base, leaving 5 bases of the junction unmatched. The CDR3 is 17 residues long. Germline V gene sequence: CDR1 SGHVS, CDR2 FNYEAQ.

The chain recombines TRBV30 with TRBJ2-7; TRBD1 matches at 7 bases. J was trimmed by 2 bases and V by 0 bases; bases with no gene match: 7. Germline V gene sequence: CDR1 GTSNPN, CDR2 SVGIG (reference sequence). The CDR3 has 15 amino acids. The CDR3 protein is CAWSVLEQGAYEQYF. CDR3 bases: TGTGCCTGGAGTGTACTGGAGCAGGGGGCCTACGAGCAGTACTTC. Using reference TRBV30 and TRBJ2-7 for the parts outside the CDR3, the full variable domain is SQTIHQWPATLVQPVGSPLSLECTVEGTSNPNLYWYRQAAGRGLQLLFYSVGIGQISSEVPQNLSASRPQDRQFILSSKKLLLSDSGFYLCAWSVLEQGAYEQYFGPGTRLTVT.

This clonotype was recorded a few times. This chain uses TRBV9 with TRBJ1-5; 10 bases agree with TRBD1. Germline V lookup: CDR1 SGDLS, CDR2 YYNGEE. J lost 0 bases, V lost 4 bases, and 7 bases had no gene match. The CDR3 has 17 residues. The CDR3 DNA reads as TGTGCCAGCAGCACCAGGGACAGGGGAAATAGCAATCAGCCCCAGCATTTT. It yields the protein CASSTRDRGNSNQPQHF.

The sample holds many counts of this clonotype. The genes are TRBV5-1 and TRBJ2-3, with 7 bases identical to TRBD1. This CDR3 contains 15 residues. CDR1 and CDR2 from the germline V gene are SGHRS and YFSETQ. Trimming at V came to 4 bases and at J to 4 bases, leaving 9 bases not matched to a gene. CDR3 DNA: TGCGCCAGCAGCGTATCCGGGACAGCGGCAGATACGCAGTATTTT. Its translation: CASSVSGTAADTQYF.

This clonotype was found many times. The chain carries TRBV29-1 and TRBJ2-5; possible D gene TRBD2, 6 bases. The CDR3 extends over 12 amino acids. With 3 bases removed from V and 4 bases from J, the gap between germline ends came to 9 bases. CDR1 and CDR2 from the germline V gene are SQVTM and ANQGSEA. The CDR3 protein is CSVEGGGETQYF. The CDR3 DNA sequence: TGCAGCGTTGAGGGGGGAGGAGAGACCCAGTACTTC.

This clonotype was seen repeatedly, ten times or more. The rearrangement joins TRBV29-1 to TRBJ2-2; possibly TRBD1 or TRBD2 for D (6 bases each). The CDR3 is made up of 14 amino acids. The V gene's germline CDR1 is SQVTM and CDR2 ANQGSEA. Trimming left V 4 bases short and J 6 bases short, with 15 bases between. The CDR3 reads CSVVGGALAGELFF. DNA for the CDR3: TGCAGCGTTGTGGGGGGCGCCTTGGCCGGGGAGCTGTTTTTT.

The V gene is TRBV7-9, the J gene TRBJ2-1, with 9 bases aligning to TRBD2. V dropped 1 base and J dropped 4; count of bases not matched to a gene: 5. This CDR3 is built from 16 residues. Germline V lookup: CDR1 SEHNR, CDR2 FQNEAQ (reference sequence). DNA for the CDR3: TGTGCCAGCAGCTTAGAGGGCGGGAGGGTTTACAATGAGCAGTTCTTC. This gives the protein CASSLEGGRVYNEQFF. The full variable domain, rest sourced from reference TRBV7-9 and TRBJ2-1, is DTGVSQNPRHKITKRGQNVTFRCDPISEHNRLYWYRQTLGQGPEFLTYFQNEAQLEKSRLLSDRFSAERPKGSFSTLEIQRTEQGDSAMYLCASSLEGGRVYNEQFFGPGTRLTVL.